Listed here are 25 T cell receptor beta chains from one sample, sequenced in a study of vaccination effects on CD4 cells after COVID-19 (dated by TCRdb to between 2021 and 2024). The antigens these receptors bind are not known. After more than 9 days of culture, CD4+ T cells were isolated with the EasySep CD4+ T cell isolation kit. Two doses of either the BNT162b2 or the mRNA-1273 mRNA SARS-CoV-2 vaccine were administered to participants. Libraries were constructed by the immunoSEQ multiplex PCR assay. As stored in TCRdb, this immuneACCESS dataset retains in-frame rearrangements with V and J assigned. A fraction of the clones does not appear; measured against another copy, unresolved V genes explain less than half of the discrepancy, and the remainder lacks a known reason. This sample holds fewer than 60,000 clones; about 78% were observed only once. The ten largest clones take up more than 3.5% of the sample.

This material consisted of CD4+ T cells from PBMCs cultured without peptide, taken after COVID-19 vaccination. These receptor sequences come from a human donor who received a COVID-19 vaccine.

The chain is built from TRBV5-1 and TRBJ2-1; the D gene is possibly TRBD2 (6 bases). Trimming stripped 0 bases from V and 7 bases from J, with 17 bases between. Germline loops: CDR1 SGHRS, CDR2 YFSETQ. The CDR3 totals 16 residues. CDR3 sequence reads: CASSLDRGTVGNEQFF. CDR3 sequence (DNA): TGCGCCAGCAGCTTGGACCGTGGGACTGTAGGGAATGAGCAGTTCTTC.

The V and J genes are TRBV20-1 and TRBJ2-3; 8 nucleotides agree with TRBD2. Germline V CDR1 and CDR2: DFQATT, SNEGSKA (reference sequence). V dropped 3 bases and J dropped 4; count of bases not matched to a gene: 9. There are 15 residues in the CDR3. DNA for the CDR3: TGCAGTGCTAGTCGCCCGGGAGGGATGGCAGATACGCAGTATTTT. Protein product: CSASRPGGMADTQYF.

The chain carries TRBV5-1 and TRBJ1-2; 11 bases line up with TRBD1. The CDR3 length is 16 residues. The V gene's germline CDR1 is SGHRS and CDR2 YFSETQ. The J segment lost 7 bases and the V segment lost 2 bases, leaving 10 bases of the junction unmatched. CDR3 sequence: CASSFVNGQGAGGYTF. The CDR3 DNA sequence: TGCGCCAGCAGCTTCGTGAACGGACAGGGGGCAGGTGGCTACACCTTC.

V usage is TRBV7-9 and J usage is TRBJ2-1; D is tentatively TRBD1 or TRBD2 (5 bases each). The V gene lost 5 bases and the J gene lost 3 bases, with 11 bases spanning the gap. The CDR3 totals 14 residues. CDR1 SEHNR and CDR2 FQNEAQ come from the germline V gene (reference sequence). This CDR3 reads CASSPRDGYNEQFF. As DNA, the CDR3 is TGTGCCAGCAGCCCGAGGGACGGCTACAATGAGCAGTTCTTC.

This chain links TRBV5-1 with TRBJ1-2; D gene uncertain. Germline V lookup: CDR1 SGHRS, CDR2 YFSETQ. The CDR3 runs to 12 residues. V gave up 5 bases and J gave up 0 bases, with 5 bases separating them. CDR3 residues: CASRGANYGYTF. CDR3 coding DNA: TGCGCCAGCAGGGGAGCTAACTATGGCTACACCTTC.

The V gene is TRBV4-2, the J gene TRBJ2-7; 12 bases agree with TRBD2. V shed 4 bases, J shed 1 base, and the junction held 8 bases outside the gene matches. The CDR3 has 17 residues. The V gene's germline CDR1 is LGHNA and CDR2 YNFKEQ. The DNA for the CDR3 is TGTGCCAGCAGCCCCCCGACTAGCGGGAGTACGTCCTACGAGCAGTACTTC. Residues: CASSPPTSGSTSYEQYF.

The V call is TRBV5-4, the J call TRBJ2-4; 10 positions match TRBD1. This CDR3 contains 16 residues. Germline trimming cut 4 bases from V and 2 bases from J; bases unmatched to any gene: 6. Germline V lookup: CDR1 SGHNT, CDR2 YYREEE (reference sequence). CDR3 sequence reads: CASSPPGQGSKNIQYF. The DNA for the CDR3 is TGTGCCAGCAGCCCCCCGGGACAGGGGTCCAAAAACATTCAGTACTTC.

CDR3 residues: CASSLRHGYTF. CDR3 sequence (DNA): TGTGCCAGCAGCTTGCGGCATGGCTACACCTTC. This chain joins TRBV7-2 and TRBJ1-2; D gene unclear. V was pared by 3 bases and J by 6 bases, with 5 bases between. CDR1 is SGHTA, CDR2 FQGNSA, per germline. The CDR3 consists of 11 residues.

The count of this clone is one. The chain has TRBV4-1 and TRBJ2-3; TRBD2 matches 9 bases. Germline trimming cut 0 bases from V and 0 bases from J; bases unmatched to any gene: 10. CDR3 length: 19 residues. CDR1 is MGHRA and CDR2 is YSYEKL in the germline V gene. CDR3 nucleotides: TGCGCCAGCAGCCAAGAAAGGGATCTAGCGGGGCCTAGCACAGATACGCAGTATTTT. Its translation is CASSQERDLAGPSTDTQYF.

The V call is TRBV30, the J call TRBJ2-1; 7 nucleotides line up with TRBD2. This CDR3 has 19 amino acids. Germline values: CDR1 GTSNPN, CDR2 SVGIG (reference sequence). V lost 4 bases to trimming and J lost 0 bases; unmatched junction nucleotides: 18. This chain's CDR3 is CAWTRVERGYRSSYNEQFF. The CDR3 coding sequence is TGTGCCTGGACGAGGGTGGAGCGGGGTTACAGAAGCTCCTACAATGAGCAGTTCTTC.

The chain has TRBV4-1 and TRBJ2-5; possibly TRBD2 for D (7 bases). From germline, CDR1 is MGHRA and CDR2 YSYEKL. The CDR3 contains 17 residues. With 4 bases removed from V and 1 base from J, the gap between germline ends came to 19 bases. The CDR3 reads CASSRTSGRGPQETQYF. In DNA form, the CDR3 reads TGCGCCAGCAGCCGCACCTCGGGGCGGGGGCCCCAAGAGACCCAGTACTTC.

The rearrangement uses TRBV19 and TRBJ1-2; 8 positions agree with TRBD1. This CDR3 comprises 14 residues. Per germline, CDR1 LNHDA and CDR2 SQIVND (reference sequence). With 6 bases clipped from V and 4 bases from J, the junction kept 7 bases outside the gene matches. For the CDR3, the DNA is TGTGCCAGTAGGCCGGGACAGGCTGGCTATGGCTACACCTTC. Translation: CASRPGQAGYGYTF.

The chain combines TRBV18 with TRBJ2-7, with D maybe TRBD1 (6 bases). CDR3 length equals 15 residues. Trimming stripped 0 bases from V and 6 bases from J, with 15 bases between. Germline CDR1 and CDR2: KGHSH and LQKENI. CDR3 bases: TGTGCCAGCTCACCACCTCAGGGGTCGGCGCGCGAGCAGTACTTC. It codes for CASSPPQGSAREQYF.

The CDR3 protein is CASSTQLAGGTDTQYF. CDR3 DNA sequence: TGTGCCAGCAGCACCCAACTAGCGGGGGGCACAGATACGCAGTATTTT. The chain uses TRBV21-1 and TRBJ2-3; the table calls TRBD2, which could not be checked here. TRBV21-1 is classified as a pseudogene. This CDR3 is 16 amino acids long.

The V gene is TRBV5-1, the J gene TRBJ2-7, with 7 bases identical to TRBD1. Germline assignment: CDR1 SGHRS and CDR2 YFSETQ. The CDR3 sequence is 17 residues long. Trimming took 3 bases from V and 0 from J; bases not matched to a gene: 12. Here the CDR3 reads CASSSSPGQLNSYEQYF. DNA for the CDR3: TGCGCCAGCAGCTCCTCCCCGGGACAGCTGAACTCCTACGAGCAGTACTTC. The full variable domain, with the rest looked up from reference TRBV5-1 and TRBJ2-7, is KAGVTQTPRYLIKTRGQQVTLSCSPISGHRSVSWYQQTPGQGLQFLFEYFSETQRNKGNFPGRFSGRQFSNSRSEMNVSTLELGDSALYLCASSSSPGQLNSYEQYFGPGTRLTVT.

J is TRBJ1-5 and V is TRBV4-3; no definite D call. V shed 0 bases and J shed 4 bases, with 7 bases lying between them. The CDR3 is 14 amino acids. CDR1 is LGHNA, CDR2 YSLEER, per germline. CDR3 residues: CASSQDFGNQPQHF. The CDR3 DNA sequence: TGCGCCAGCAGCCAAGATTTCGGGAATCAGCCCCAGCATTTT.

The gene calls are TRBV28 and TRBJ2-1; D unresolved. V lost 6 bases, J lost 0 bases, and 15 bases lay in between. The CDR3 loop spans 16 amino acids. Germline V gene data show CDR1 as MDHEN and CDR2 as SYDVKM. CDR3 sequence: CASSTWTGSSYNEQFF. The CDR3 bases are TGTGCCAGCAGCACGTGGACGGGCAGCTCCTACAATGAGCAGTTCTTC.

The chain carries TRBV7-2 and TRBJ2-3; 10 nucleotides match TRBD1. With 5 bases clipped from V and 3 bases from J, the junction kept 8 bases outside the gene matches. The CDR3 contains 16 residues. Per the germline V gene, CDR1 is SGHTA and CDR2 is FQGNSA. The CDR3 loop reads CASSPPGTGATDTQYF. In nucleotides, the CDR3 is TGTGCCAGCAGCCCGCCCGGGACAGGGGCAACAGATACGCAGTATTTT. Looking up the rest from reference TRBV7-2 and TRBJ2-3 gives the full variable domain: GAGVSQSPSNKVTEKGKDVELRCDPISGHTALYWYRQSLGQGLEFLIYFQGNSAPDKSGLPSDRFSAERTGGSVSTLTIQRTQQEDSAVYLCASSPPGTGATDTQYFGPGTRLTVL.

This rearrangement joins TRBV7-9 to TRBJ2-1; TRBD1 might be the D (6 bases). V was cut by 8 bases and J by 3 bases, with 17 bases left in between. Germline-derived CDR1 and CDR2 are SEHNR and FQNEAQ (reference sequence). The CDR3 has 15 residues. CDR3 loop: CASRPHRDIYNEQFF. The CDR3 DNA reads as TGTGCCAGCCGCCCCCACAGGGATATCTACAATGAGCAGTTCTTC. Full variable domain (remainder filled in from reference TRBV7-9 and TRBJ2-1): DTGVSQNPRHKITKRGQNVTFRCDPISEHNRLYWYRQTLGQGPEFLTYFQNEAQLEKSRLLSDRFSAERPKGSFSTLEIQRTEQGDSAMYLCASRPHRDIYNEQFFGPGTRLTVL.

J is TRBJ2-4 and V is TRBV11-2; D unresolved. Trimming shortened V by 0 bases and J by 0 bases, and 15 bases separated the two germline ends. The germline gives CDR1 SGHAT, CDR2 FQNNGV. The CDR3 runs to 18 residues. CDR3 sequence: CASSLDGRQRLAKNIQYF. The CDR3 nucleotides are TGTGCCAGCAGCTTAGACGGTCGGCAGCGCCTAGCCAAAAACATTCAGTACTTC.

The chain combines TRBV5-1 with TRBJ2-1, with 8 bases identical to TRBD1. Germline V gene sequence: CDR1 SGHRS, CDR2 YFSETQ. The CDR3 spans 15 residues. V trimming: 4 bases; J trimming: 4 bases; junction bases outside the gene matches: 7. The CDR3 spells CASSIGQGPYNEQFF. The CDR3 bases are TGCGCCAGCAGCATCGGACAGGGTCCATACAATGAGCAGTTCTTC.

V is TRBV7-9 and J is TRBJ1-3; TRBD1 matches 7 bases. V trimming: 5 bases; J trimming: 0 bases; junction bases outside the gene matches: 4. The CDR3 has 15 amino acids. CDR1 and CDR2 from the germline V gene are SEHNR and FQNEAQ (reference sequence). CDR3 residues: CASSPTGYSGNTIYF. In DNA form, the CDR3 reads TGTGCCAGCAGCCCGACAGGGTACTCTGGAAACACCATATATTTT.

The chain joins TRBV11-3 to TRBJ2-1; 14 bases fit TRBD2. The CDR3 contains 15 residues. With 4 bases clipped from V and 9 bases from J, the junction kept 5 bases outside the gene matches. CDR1 and CDR2 (germline): SGHNT, YENEEA. This CDR3 reads CASSYGTSGRTEQFF. CDR3 coding DNA: TGTGCCAGCAGCTACGGGACTAGCGGGAGAACTGAGCAGTTCTTC.

This clone has only one observation. The V gene is TRBV28, the J gene TRBJ1-2, with D tentatively TRBD1 (5 bases). Germline CDR1 is MDHEN and CDR2 is SYDVKM. The V end lost 6 bases, the J end lost 3 bases, and 14 bases lay between the germline ends. This CDR3 comprises 14 residues. CDR3 coding DNA: TGTGCCAGCAGCTATGGGGGACGGTACTATGGCTACACCTTC. This codes for CASSYGGRYYGYTF.

The chain recombines TRBV5-1 with TRBJ2-7; D may be TRBD1 or TRBD2 (5 bases each). This CDR3 is built from 15 residues. The ends were cut back, 7 bases at V and 0 bases at J, with 17 bases in the middle. Germline-derived CDR1 and CDR2 are SGHRS and YFSETQ. The DNA for the CDR3 is TGCGCCAGCGGCCCGGGACCCGGGGACTCCTACGAGCAGTACTTC. Its protein is CASGPGPGDSYEQYF.